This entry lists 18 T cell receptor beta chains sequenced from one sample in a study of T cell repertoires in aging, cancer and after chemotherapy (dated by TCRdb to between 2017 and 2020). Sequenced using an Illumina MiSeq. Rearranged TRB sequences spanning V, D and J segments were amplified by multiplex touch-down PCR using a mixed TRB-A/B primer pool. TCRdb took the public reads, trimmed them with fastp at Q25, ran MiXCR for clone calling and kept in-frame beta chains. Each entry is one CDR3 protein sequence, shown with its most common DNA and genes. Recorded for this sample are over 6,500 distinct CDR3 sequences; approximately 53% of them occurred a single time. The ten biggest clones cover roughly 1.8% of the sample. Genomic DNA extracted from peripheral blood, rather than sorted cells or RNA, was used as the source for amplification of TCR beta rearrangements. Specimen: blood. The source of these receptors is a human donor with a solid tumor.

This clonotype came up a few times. CDR3 loop: CATSDLRDDLWFF. CDR3 bases: TGTGCCACCAGTGATTTGAGGGACGATCTCTGGTTCTTC. The rearrangement links TRBV24-1 to TRBJ2-1; D possibly matches TRBD1 or TRBD2 (5 bases each). The germline gives CDR1 KGHDR, CDR2 SFDVKD. V lost 0 bases and J lost 15, with 14 bases in between. The CDR3 length is 13 residues.

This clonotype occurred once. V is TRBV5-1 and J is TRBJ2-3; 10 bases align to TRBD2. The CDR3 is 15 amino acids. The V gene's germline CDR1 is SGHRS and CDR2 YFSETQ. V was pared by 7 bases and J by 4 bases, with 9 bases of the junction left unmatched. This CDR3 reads CASAGGLAGADTQYF. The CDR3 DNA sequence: TGCGCCAGCGCAGGGGGGCTAGCGGGGGCAGATACGCAGTATTTT.

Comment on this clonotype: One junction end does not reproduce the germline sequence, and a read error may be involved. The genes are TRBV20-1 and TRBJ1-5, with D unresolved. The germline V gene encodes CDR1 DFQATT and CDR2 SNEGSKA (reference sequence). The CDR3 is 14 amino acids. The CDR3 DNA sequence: TGCAGTGCTGGAGAAGGACTGGGGAATCAGCCCCAGCATTTT. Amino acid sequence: CSAGEGLGNQPQHF.

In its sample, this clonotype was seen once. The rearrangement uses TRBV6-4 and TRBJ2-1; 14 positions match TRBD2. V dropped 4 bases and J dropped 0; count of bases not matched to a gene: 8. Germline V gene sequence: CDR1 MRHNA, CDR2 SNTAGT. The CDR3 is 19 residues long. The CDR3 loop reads CASSADRTSGRSSYNEQFF. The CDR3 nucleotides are TGTGCCAGCAGTGCCGATAGGACTAGCGGGAGGAGCTCCTACAATGAGCAGTTCTTC.

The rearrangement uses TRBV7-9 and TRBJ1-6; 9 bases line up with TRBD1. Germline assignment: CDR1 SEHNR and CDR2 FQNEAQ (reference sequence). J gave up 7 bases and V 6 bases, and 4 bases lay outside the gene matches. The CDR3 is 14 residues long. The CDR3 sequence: CASRPGTGNSPLHF. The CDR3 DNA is TGTGCCAGCAGACCCGGGACAGGGAATTCACCCCTCCACTTT.

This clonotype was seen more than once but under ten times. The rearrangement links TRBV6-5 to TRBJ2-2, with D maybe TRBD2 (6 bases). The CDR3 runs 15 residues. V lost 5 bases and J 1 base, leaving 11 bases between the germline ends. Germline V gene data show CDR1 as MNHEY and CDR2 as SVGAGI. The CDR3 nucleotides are TGTGCCAGCAGTCCTGGGACTCTGAACACCGGGGAGCTGTTTTTT. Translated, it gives CASSPGTLNTGELFF.

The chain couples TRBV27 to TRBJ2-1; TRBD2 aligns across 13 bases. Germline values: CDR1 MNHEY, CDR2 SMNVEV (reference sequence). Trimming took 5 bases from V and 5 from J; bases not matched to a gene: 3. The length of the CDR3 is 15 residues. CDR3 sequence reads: CASSPGTSGNNEQFF. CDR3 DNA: TGTGCCAGCAGTCCGGGGACTAGCGGGAACAATGAGCAGTTCTTC.

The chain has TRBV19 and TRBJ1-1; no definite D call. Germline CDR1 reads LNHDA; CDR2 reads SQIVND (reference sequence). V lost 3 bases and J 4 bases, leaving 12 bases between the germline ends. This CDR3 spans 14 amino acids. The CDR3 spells CASSIPSRGTEAFF. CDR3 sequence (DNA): TGTGCCAGTAGTATCCCATCGCGGGGCACTGAAGCTTTCTTT.

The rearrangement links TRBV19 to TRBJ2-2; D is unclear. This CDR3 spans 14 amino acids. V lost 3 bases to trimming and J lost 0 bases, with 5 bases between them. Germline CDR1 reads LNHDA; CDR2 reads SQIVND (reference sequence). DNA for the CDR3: TGTGCCAGTAGTATCGGTCCGAACACCGGGGAGCTGTTTTTT. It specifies CASSIGPNTGELFF.

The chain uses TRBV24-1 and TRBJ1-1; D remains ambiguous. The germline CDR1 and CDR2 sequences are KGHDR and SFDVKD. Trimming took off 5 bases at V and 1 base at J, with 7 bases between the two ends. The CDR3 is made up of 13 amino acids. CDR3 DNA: TGTGCCACCAGTGTTCCAAAGAACACTGAAGCTTTCTTT. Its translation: CATSVPKNTEAFF.

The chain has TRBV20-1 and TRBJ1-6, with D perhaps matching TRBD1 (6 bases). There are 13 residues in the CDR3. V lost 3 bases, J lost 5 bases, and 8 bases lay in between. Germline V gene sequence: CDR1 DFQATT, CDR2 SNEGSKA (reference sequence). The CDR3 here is CSARDSNNSPLHF. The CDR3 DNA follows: TGCAGTGCTAGGGACAGCAATAATTCACCCCTCCACTTT.

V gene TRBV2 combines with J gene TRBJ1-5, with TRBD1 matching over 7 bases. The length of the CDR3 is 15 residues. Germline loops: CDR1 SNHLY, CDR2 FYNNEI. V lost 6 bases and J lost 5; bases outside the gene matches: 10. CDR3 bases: TGTGCCAGCAGCGTAACAGGGGCCAGCTATCAGCCCCAGCATTTT. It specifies CASSVTGASYQPQHF.

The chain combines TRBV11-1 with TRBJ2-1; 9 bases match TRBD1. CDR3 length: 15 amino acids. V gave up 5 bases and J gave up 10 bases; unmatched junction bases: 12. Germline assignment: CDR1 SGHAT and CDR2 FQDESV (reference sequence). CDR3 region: CASSVGQGPMREQFF. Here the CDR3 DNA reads TGTGCCAGCAGCGTCGGACAGGGGCCGATGAGGGAGCAGTTCTTC.

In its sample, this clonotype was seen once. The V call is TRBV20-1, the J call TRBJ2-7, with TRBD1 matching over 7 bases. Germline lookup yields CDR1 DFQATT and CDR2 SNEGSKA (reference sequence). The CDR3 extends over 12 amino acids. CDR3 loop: CGLRDSYYEQYF. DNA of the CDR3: TGCGGACTCCGGGACAGTTACTACGAGCAGTACTTC.

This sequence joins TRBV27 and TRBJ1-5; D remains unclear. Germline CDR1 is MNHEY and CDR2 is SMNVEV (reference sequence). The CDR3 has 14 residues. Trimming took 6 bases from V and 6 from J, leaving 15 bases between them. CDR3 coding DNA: TGTGCCAGCAGAAATCTCGAAGAGGGTCAGCCCCAGCATTTT. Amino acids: CASRNLEEGQPQHF.

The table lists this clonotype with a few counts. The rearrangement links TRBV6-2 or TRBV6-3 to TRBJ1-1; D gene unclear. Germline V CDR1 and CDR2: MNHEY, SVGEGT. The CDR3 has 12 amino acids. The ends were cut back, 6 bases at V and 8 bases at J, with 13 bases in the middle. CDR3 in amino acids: CASRGWRLEAFF. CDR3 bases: TGTGCCAGCAGGGGATGGAGACTAGAAGCTTTCTTT.

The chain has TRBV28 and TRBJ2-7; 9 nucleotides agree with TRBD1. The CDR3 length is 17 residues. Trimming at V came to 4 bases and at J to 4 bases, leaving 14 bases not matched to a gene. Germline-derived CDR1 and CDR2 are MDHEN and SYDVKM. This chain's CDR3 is CASSYNPGGQGIYEQYF. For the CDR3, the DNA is TGTGCCAGCAGTTACAACCCAGGAGGACAGGGGATTTACGAGCAGTACTTC. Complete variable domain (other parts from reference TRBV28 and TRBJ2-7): DVKVTQSSRYLVKRTGEKVFLECVQDMDHENMFWYRQDPGLGLRLIYFSYDVKMKEKGDIPEGYSVSREKKERFSLILESASTNQTSMYLCASSYNPGGQGIYEQYFGPGTRLTVT.

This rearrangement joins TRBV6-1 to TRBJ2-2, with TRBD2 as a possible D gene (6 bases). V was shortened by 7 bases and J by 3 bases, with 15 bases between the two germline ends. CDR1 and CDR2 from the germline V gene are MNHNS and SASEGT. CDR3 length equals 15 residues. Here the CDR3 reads CASIGLGEDTGELFF. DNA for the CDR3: TGTGCCAGCATCGGTCTTGGGGAGGACACCGGGGAGCTGTTTTTT.